The source of this TCR beta chain is a study of kidney transplant recipient with SARS-CoV-2 infection. Using its own MiXCR run on the reads, TCRdb lists one record per CDR3 protein. Among 200,000 to 300,000 distinct CDR3 sequences listed, about 30% were seen once. The ends were cut back, 4 bases at V and 4 bases at J, with 22 bases in the middle. This CDR3 has 17 amino acids. CDR1 and CDR2 (germline): KGHSY, FQNENV. The rearrangement uses TRBV16 and TRBJ1-2, with D unclear. The sequence came from a male patient in his thirties who had COVID-19 and was a kidney transplant recipient. T cells may partly derive from the graft donor. Sequenced here: a blood sample, sampled at baseline and on day 111 from a kidney transplant recipient. The CDR3 loop is CASSLKVVVRKTYGYTF. CDR3 nucleotides: TGTGCCAGCAGCCTTAAGGTGGTCGTTAGAAAGACCTATGGCTACACCTTC.